The 28 T cell receptor beta chains presented below share a single source sample, sequenced in a study of monozygotic twins with inflammatory bowel disease. TCRdb derives one entry per CDR3 protein from the 5' RACE reads, leaving out DNA. This sample carries roughly 150,000 distinct CDR3 sequences, with 1% to 1.5% going to the ten biggest clones. The sequencing input was blood. The receptor source for this set is a human donor with ulcerative colitis or Crohn's disease, or a healthy co-twin of an affected twin (not recorded which).

The chain has TRBV12-3 or TRBV12-4 and TRBJ1-4. The CDR3 consists of 15 residues. The CDR3 sequence: CASSLRRSANEKLFF.

The chain uses TRBV3-1 and TRBJ1-3; the TCRdb D gene call, TRBD1, has no DNA to confirm it. The germline V gene encodes CDR1 LGHDT and CDR2 YNNKEL (reference sequence). The CDR3 contains 17 residues. The CDR3 is CASSQDMGTSSGNTIYF.

The V gene is TRBV20-1, the J gene TRBJ2-7; the TCRdb call, TRBD2, lacks DNA for checking. This CDR3 has 13 amino acids. Germline lookup yields CDR1 DFQATT and CDR2 SNEGSKA (reference sequence). The CDR3 is CSARDGRNYEQYF.

The chain couples TRBV20-1 to TRBJ2-3; there is no DNA to check the TCRdb D call of TRBD2. Germline CDR1 is DFQATT and CDR2 is SNEGSKA (reference sequence). The CDR3 length is 15 residues. The CDR3 protein is CSARPLAVIVDTQYF.

The rearrangement joins TRBV7-2 to TRBJ1-3. The CDR3 runs 14 residues. Looked up from germline, CDR1 is SGHTA and CDR2 is FQGNSA. CDR3 region: CASSLDGSGNTIYF.

The CDR3 sequence: CSVGHINTEAFF. The gene calls are TRBV29-1 and TRBJ1-1. There are 12 residues in the CDR3. From germline, CDR1 is SQVTM and CDR2 ANQGSEA.

The V and J genes are TRBV30 and TRBJ2-1; the TRBD1 assignment by TCRdb is unverifiable without DNA. The CDR3 has 12 amino acids. The germline gives CDR1 GTSNPN, CDR2 SVGIG (reference sequence). The CDR3 loop is CAWSVPRDEQFF. The full variable domain, rest sourced from reference TRBV30 and TRBJ2-1, is SQTIHQWPATLVQPVGSPLSLECTVEGTSNPNLYWYRQAAGRGLQLLFYSVGIGQISSEVPQNLSASRPQDRQFILSSKKLLLSDSGFYLCAWSVPRDEQFFGPGTRLTVL.

The CDR3 here is CASSPPTSGQQETQYF. This sequence joins TRBV28 and TRBJ2-5; the TCRdb call, TRBD2, lacks DNA for checking. Germline values: CDR1 MDHEN, CDR2 SYDVKM. The CDR3 is 16 residues long.

This chain joins TRBV28 and TRBJ2-2; as DNA is missing, the TRBD2 call by TCRdb cannot be tested. Germline CDR1 and CDR2: MDHEN and SYDVKM. The CDR3 spans 15 residues. The chain's CDR3 is CASSPSGSMTGELFF.

The V and J genes are TRBV29-1 and TRBJ2-1; TCRdb calls TRBD1, which cannot be checked without DNA. Germline V gene sequence: CDR1 SQVTM, CDR2 ANQGSEA. The CDR3 has 13 amino acids. CDR3 sequence reads: CSHRQGANNEQFF.

The genes are TRBV5-1 and TRBJ1-6. In germline, CDR1 is SGHRS, CDR2 YFSETQ. CDR3 length: 13 amino acids. This CDR3 is CASGVTRDSPLHF.

The chain links TRBV7-9 to TRBJ2-3; TCRdb lists TRBD1, though no DNA is available to test this call. This CDR3 contains 14 residues. Germline V gene data show CDR1 as SEHNR and CDR2 as FQNEAQ (reference sequence). This chain's CDR3 is CASSPPTVQDTQYF. Based on the CDR3 plus reference TRBV7-9 and TRBJ2-3, the full variable domain is DTGVSQNPRHKITKRGQNVTFRCDPISEHNRLYWYRQTLGQGPEFLTYFQNEAQLEKSRLLSDRFSAERPKGSFSTLEIQRTEQGDSAMYLCASSPPTVQDTQYFGPGTRLTVL.

The chain carries TRBV11-3 and TRBJ2-2. Germline V gene data show CDR1 as SGHNT and CDR2 as YENEEA. This CDR3 has 12 amino acids. CDR3 in amino acids: CVSSLGSRELFF.

V usage is TRBV5-1 and J usage is TRBJ2-7. This CDR3 comprises 14 residues. The V gene's germline CDR1 is SGHRS and CDR2 YFSETQ. The CDR3 region is CASCWDLRAYEQYF. The full variable domain, with the rest looked up from reference TRBV5-1 and TRBJ2-7, is KAGVTQTPRYLIKTRGQQVTLSCSPISGHRSVSWYQQTPGQGLQFLFEYFSETQRNKGNFPGRFSGRQFSNSRSEMNVSTLELGDSALYLCASCWDLRAYEQYFGPGTRLTVT.

V gene TRBV5-1 combines with J gene TRBJ2-7; the D call of TRBD2 rests on TCRdb alone, since no DNA is present to check it. CDR1 is SGHRS, CDR2 YFSETQ, per germline. The CDR3 extends over 15 amino acids. The CDR3: CASSLLGRSSYEQYF.

This sequence joins TRBV12-3 or TRBV12-4 and TRBJ2-2; the D call from TCRdb, TRBD1, cannot be confirmed without DNA. The CDR3 extends over 16 amino acids. The chain's CDR3 is CASSPARTGETGELFF.

This rearrangement joins TRBV6-1 to TRBJ2-1; checking the TCRdb D call of TRBD1 is not possible without DNA. From germline, CDR1 is MNHNS and CDR2 SASEGT. This CDR3 has 14 amino acids. The chain's CDR3 is CASTRAGAHNEQFF.

This sequence joins TRBV20-1 and TRBJ2-7; as DNA is missing, the TRBD1 call by TCRdb cannot be tested. CDR3 size: 14 residues. Germline CDR1 DFQATT, CDR2 SNEGSKA (reference sequence). CDR3 sequence: CSARSRDQPYEQYF.

This chain uses TRBV11-3 with TRBJ2-1; TCRdb returns TRBD1, unconfirmable since there is no DNA. The CDR3 extends over 15 amino acids. Looked up from germline, CDR1 is SGHNT and CDR2 is YENEEA. CDR3 in amino acids: CASSLELEGYNEQFF.

The chain couples TRBV5-6 to TRBJ2-7; without DNA, the TCRdb call of TRBD1 cannot be checked. Germline CDR1 reads SGHDT; CDR2 reads YYEEEE. The CDR3 is 15 residues long. CDR3 protein: CASSPPVGATYEQYF.

The rearrangement joins TRBV7-8 to TRBJ2-7. CDR3 length: 12 amino acids. Germline assignment: CDR1 SGHVS and CDR2 FQNEAQ. The CDR3 reads CASSLFYHEQYF.

V gene TRBV5-6 combines with J gene TRBJ2-7; lacking DNA, the TRBD1 call made by TCRdb goes unchecked. In germline, CDR1 is SGHDT, CDR2 YYEEEE. CDR3 length: 15 amino acids. CDR3 sequence: CASSLAPTPSYEQYF.

The rearrangement uses TRBV29-1 and TRBJ2-7; TCRdb reports TRBD2, a call that lacks DNA to check it against. Germline assignment: CDR1 SQVTM and CDR2 ANQGSEA. The CDR3 has 15 residues. CDR3 sequence reads: CSVEQGLAGAYEQYF.

The genes are TRBV7-2 and TRBJ1-5; TCRdb lists TRBD1, though no DNA is available to test this call. CDR1 is SGHTA and CDR2 is FQGNSA in the germline V gene. The CDR3 consists of 14 residues. This chain's CDR3 is CASSTPGPNQPQHF.

V is TRBV7-2 and J is TRBJ1-1; lacking DNA, the TRBD1 call made by TCRdb goes unchecked. The CDR3 totals 17 residues. Germline V CDR1 and CDR2: SGHTA, FQGNSA. The chain's CDR3 is CASSLFAQGLGNTEAFF.

This CDR3 reads CASSPGTRTSTDTQYF. The rearrangement uses TRBV2 and TRBJ2-3; TCRdb indicates TRBD2, and absent DNA this call remains unverified. The CDR3 extends over 16 amino acids. In germline, CDR1 is SNHLY, CDR2 FYNNEI.

This chain connects TRBV5-1 to TRBJ2-3; as DNA is missing, the TRBD1 call by TCRdb cannot be tested. The CDR3 has 16 residues. Germline CDR1 and CDR2: SGHRS and YFSETQ. The CDR3 is CASSLVGTGGADTQYF.

V and J are TRBV24-1 and TRBJ1-5; TCRdb's D call of TRBD1 is untestable without DNA. The CDR3 runs 13 residues. Germline lookup yields CDR1 KGHDR and CDR2 SFDVKD. The CDR3 protein is CATGTTSNQPQHF.